The 2 T cell receptor beta chains in this list originate from one sample, sequenced in a study of blood T cell repertoires in COVID-19. Profiling relied on immunoSEQ multiplex PCR, and the TCRdb table lists in-frame clones only, not all of them. The sample lists approximately 210,000 clones, about 80% seen once, with about 15% in the top ten. Specimen: PBMCs or T cells enriched from blood (not recorded which). These receptors came from a middle-aged man who had recovered from COVID-19.

The rearrangement joins TRBV19 to TRBJ2-4, with no clear D. This CDR3 comprises 15 residues. Trimming removed 5 bases from V and 0 bases from J, with 11 bases in between. The germline CDR1 and CDR2 sequences are LNHDA and SQIVND (reference sequence). CDR3 amino acids: CASSPDYAAKNIQYF. The CDR3 DNA sequence: TGTGCCAGTAGTCCAGATTATGCAGCCAAAAACATTCAGTACTTC.

The V and J genes are TRBV28 and TRBJ1-2, with unresolved D. V lost 3 bases, J lost 5 bases, and 16 bases lay in between. The CDR3 runs 15 residues. Germline CDR1 MDHEN, CDR2 SYDVKM. CDR3: CASSFSQSLTYGYTF. Written as DNA, the CDR3 is TGTGCCAGCAGTTTTTCTCAGTCCCTGACTTATGGCTACACCTTC.